This entry describes one TCR beta chain. What it binds is unknown. The data are from a study of cytomegalovirus exposure and HLA in healthy donors. This CDR3 has 13 residues. The V end was cut by 6 bases, the J end by 5 bases, with 11 bases between. Germline CDR1 and CDR2: LNHDA and SQIVND (reference sequence). Whole-study results and caveats: Among the most significant clusters, several appeared linked to common viral pathogens in a later analysis. One variant, a missense change in DCLRE1C, was linked in a later analysis to TCR beta V- and J-gene trimming. In an earlier analysis, about 87% or about 30%: the productive usage of most TCR beta V segments. Presence/absence comparisons presumed near-even sequencing depth among donors.

The primer mix had 60 Vbeta and 13 Jbeta primers. Sequenced by immunoSEQ multiplex PCR; TCRdb stores in-frame clones only, minus some. The data contain more than 85,000 clones, roughly 86% of them seen just once; the ten biggest clones take up more than 1.5%. What was sequenced was PBMCs. The clonotype originates from a man in his forties or fifties in good health and CMV-seronegative. The chain has TRBV19 and TRBJ1-5; weak D call: TRBD1 (6 bases). The DNA of the CDR3 is TGTGCCAGTAGCAAGAACAGGGATCAGCCCCAGCATTTT. It specifies CASSKNRDQPQHF.